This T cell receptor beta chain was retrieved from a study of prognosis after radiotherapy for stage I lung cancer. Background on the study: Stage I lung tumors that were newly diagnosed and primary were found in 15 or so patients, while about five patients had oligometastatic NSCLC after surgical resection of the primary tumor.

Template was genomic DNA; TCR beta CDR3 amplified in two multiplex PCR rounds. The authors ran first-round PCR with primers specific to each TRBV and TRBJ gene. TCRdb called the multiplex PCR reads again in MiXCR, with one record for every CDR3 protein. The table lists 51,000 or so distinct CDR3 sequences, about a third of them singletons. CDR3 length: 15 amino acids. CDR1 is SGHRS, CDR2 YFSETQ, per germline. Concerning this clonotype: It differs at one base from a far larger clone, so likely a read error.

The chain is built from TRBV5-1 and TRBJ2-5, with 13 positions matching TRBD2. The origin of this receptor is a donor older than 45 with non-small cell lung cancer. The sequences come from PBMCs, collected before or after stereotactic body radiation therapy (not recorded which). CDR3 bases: TGCGCCAGCAGCGGGGGACTAGCGGGGCGCAATGAGAAGTTCTTC. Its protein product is CASSGGLAGRNEKFF.